This T cell receptor (beta chain) originates from a study of blood T cell repertoires in COVID-19. All enrollees were roughly 18 to 89 years old and from 24 US areas. As handled by the study authors: It was from reference gene primer amplification that nucleated cell counts were estimated. Some clones are missing from TCRdb's copy, which holds only in-frame ones; the method was immunoSEQ multiplex PCR. V and J calls and clone size follow that table, whereas D and trimming were derived from the DNA. The repertoire includes about 210,000 clones, about 91% of them detected once, and approximately 2.5% sits in the top ten. Trimming left V 0 bases short and J 9 bases short, with 18 bases between. Germline V gives CDR1 SGHAT, CDR2 FQNNGV. The CDR3 has 16 amino acids.

The sample was PBMCs or T cells enriched from blood (not recorded which). The rearrangement links TRBV11-2 to TRBJ2-4; maybe TRBD2 (6 bases). The sequence was collected from a woman aged 40 to 49 with acute COVID-19. This CDR3 is CASSLDGGIARGIQYF. Here the CDR3 DNA reads TGTGCCAGCAGCTTAGACGGCGGGATTGCTCGCGGCATTCAGTACTTC.